This T cell receptor (beta chain) was retrieved from a study of T cells expressing NK-cell markers. General study results and limits: Evidence did not settle whether expanded NKG2C+ T cell clones targeted HCMV. These clonotypes, the leaders elsewhere, also led the CD3+CD56-NKG2C+ fraction in a handful of donors.

Comments on this clonotype: Its target is unknown.

TCR beta libraries carry UMIs added by 5'RACE template switching. TCRdb re-called the 5' RACE reads and catalogs CDR3 proteins one per entry, DNA excluded. The table for this sample gives 200,000 to 300,000 distinct CDR3 sequences. CDR1 and CDR2 from the germline V gene are SGHTA and FQGNSA. This CDR3 region has 16 residues. Sequencing was carried out using blood T cells: a sorted CD56 or NKG2C T cell subset, CD4+ or CD8+ T cells, or bulk PBMC T cells (not recorded which). The sequence derives from a woman between 18 and 70 years old in good health. The chain recombines TRBV7-2 with TRBJ2-3; TCRdb returns TRBD1, unconfirmable since there is no DNA. Here the CDR3 reads CASRTGTHISTDTQYF. Full variable domain (outside the CDR3, taken from reference TRBV7-2 and TRBJ2-3): GAGVSQSPSNKVTEKGKDVELRCDPISGHTALYWYRQSLGQGLEFLIYFQGNSAPDKSGLPSDRFSAERTGGSVSTLTIQRTQQEDSAVYLCASRTGTHISTDTQYFGPGTRLTVL.